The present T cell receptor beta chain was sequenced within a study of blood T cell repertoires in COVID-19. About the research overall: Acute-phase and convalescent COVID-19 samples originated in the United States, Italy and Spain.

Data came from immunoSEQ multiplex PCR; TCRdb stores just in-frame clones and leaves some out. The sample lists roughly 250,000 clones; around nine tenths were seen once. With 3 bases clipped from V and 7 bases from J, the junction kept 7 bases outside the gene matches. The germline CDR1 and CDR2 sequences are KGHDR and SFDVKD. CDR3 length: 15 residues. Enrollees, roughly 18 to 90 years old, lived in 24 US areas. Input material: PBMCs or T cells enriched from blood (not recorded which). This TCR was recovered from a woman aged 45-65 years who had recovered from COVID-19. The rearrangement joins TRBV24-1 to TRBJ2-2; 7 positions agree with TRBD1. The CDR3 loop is CATSDATTGNGELFF. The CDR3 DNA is TGTGCCACCAGTGATGCGACGACAGGGAACGGGGAGCTGTTTTTT.